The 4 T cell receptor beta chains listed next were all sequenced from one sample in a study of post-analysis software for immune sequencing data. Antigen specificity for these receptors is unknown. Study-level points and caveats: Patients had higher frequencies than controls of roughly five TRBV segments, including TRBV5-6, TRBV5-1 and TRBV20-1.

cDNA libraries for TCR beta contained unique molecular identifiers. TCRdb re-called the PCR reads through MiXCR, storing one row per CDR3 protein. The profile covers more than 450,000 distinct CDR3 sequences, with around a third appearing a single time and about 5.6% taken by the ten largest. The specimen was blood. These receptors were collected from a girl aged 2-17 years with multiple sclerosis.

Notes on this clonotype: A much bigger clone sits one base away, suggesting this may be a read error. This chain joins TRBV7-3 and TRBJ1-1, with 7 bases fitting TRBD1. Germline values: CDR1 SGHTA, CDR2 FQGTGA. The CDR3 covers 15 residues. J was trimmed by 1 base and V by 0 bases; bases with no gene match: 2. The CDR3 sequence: CASSLTGGKNTEAFF. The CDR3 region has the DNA TGTGCCAGCAGCTTAACAGGGGGCAAGAACACTGAAGCTTTCTTT.

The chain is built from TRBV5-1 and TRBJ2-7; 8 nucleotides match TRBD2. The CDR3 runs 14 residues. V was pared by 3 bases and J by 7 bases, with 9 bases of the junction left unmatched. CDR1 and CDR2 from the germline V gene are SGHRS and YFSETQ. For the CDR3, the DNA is TGCGCCAGCAGCTCTTCCCTAGCGGGCGAAGAGCAGTACTTC. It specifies CASSSSLAGEEQYF.

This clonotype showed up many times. CDR3 bases: TGCGCCAGCAGCCAAGATGGGGCAGCCTACGAGCAGTACTTC. Encoded protein: CASSQDGAAYEQYF. The chain is built from TRBV4-1 and TRBJ2-7, with a tentative D call TRBD1 (5 bases). CDR3 length: 14 residues. V lost 0 bases and J lost 2, with 8 bases in between. CDR1 MGHRA and CDR2 YSYEKL come from the germline V gene.

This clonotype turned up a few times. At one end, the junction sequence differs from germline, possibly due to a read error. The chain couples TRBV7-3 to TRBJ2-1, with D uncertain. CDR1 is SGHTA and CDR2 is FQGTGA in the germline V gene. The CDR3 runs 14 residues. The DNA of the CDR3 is TGTGCCAGCAGGTTAAACCCCACCTACAATGAGCAGTTCTTC. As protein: CASRLNPTYNEQFF.